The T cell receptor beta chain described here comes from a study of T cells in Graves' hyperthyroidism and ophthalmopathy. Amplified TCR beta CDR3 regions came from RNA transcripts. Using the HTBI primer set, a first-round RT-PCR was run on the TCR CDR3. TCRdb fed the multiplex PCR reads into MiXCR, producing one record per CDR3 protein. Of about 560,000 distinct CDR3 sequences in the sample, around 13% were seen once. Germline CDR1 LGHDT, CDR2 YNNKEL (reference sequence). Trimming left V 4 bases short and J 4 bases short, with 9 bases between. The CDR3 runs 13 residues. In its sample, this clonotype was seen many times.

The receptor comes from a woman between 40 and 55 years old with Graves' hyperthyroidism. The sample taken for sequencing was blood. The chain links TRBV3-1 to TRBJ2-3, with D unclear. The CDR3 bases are TGTGCCAGCAGCCCCGGTCCAGCAGATACGCAGTATTTT. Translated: CASSPGPADTQYF.